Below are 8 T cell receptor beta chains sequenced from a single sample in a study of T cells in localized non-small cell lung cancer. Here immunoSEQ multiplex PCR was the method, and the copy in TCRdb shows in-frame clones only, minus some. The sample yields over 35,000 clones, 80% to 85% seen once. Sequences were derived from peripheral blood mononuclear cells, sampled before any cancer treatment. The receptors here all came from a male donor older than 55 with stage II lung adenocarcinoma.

CDR3 amino acids: CASSPRDSSYEQYF. Written as DNA, the CDR3 is TGTGCCAGCAGCCCCCGGGACAGCTCCTACGAGCAGTACTTC. This chain joins TRBV7-9 and TRBJ2-7, with 7 bases fitting TRBD1. Germline CDR1 reads SEHNR; CDR2 reads FQNEAQ (reference sequence). This CDR3 has 14 amino acids. The trim removed 5 bases at V and 0 bases at J, leaving 4 bases unmatched.

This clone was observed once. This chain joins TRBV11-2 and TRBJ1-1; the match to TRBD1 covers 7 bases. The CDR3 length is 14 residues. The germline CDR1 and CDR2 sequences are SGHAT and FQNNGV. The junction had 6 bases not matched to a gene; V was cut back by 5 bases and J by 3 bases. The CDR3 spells CASSPQGGHTEAFF. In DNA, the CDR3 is TGTGCCAGCAGCCCTCAGGGGGGCCACACTGAAGCTTTCTTT.

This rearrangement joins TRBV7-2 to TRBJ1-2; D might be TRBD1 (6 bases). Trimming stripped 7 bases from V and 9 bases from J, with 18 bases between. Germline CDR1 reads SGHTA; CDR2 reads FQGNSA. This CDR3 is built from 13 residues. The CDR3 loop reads CASTPGEAFRYTF. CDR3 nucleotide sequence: TGTGCCAGCACCCCAGGGGAGGCCTTCCGCTACACCTTC.

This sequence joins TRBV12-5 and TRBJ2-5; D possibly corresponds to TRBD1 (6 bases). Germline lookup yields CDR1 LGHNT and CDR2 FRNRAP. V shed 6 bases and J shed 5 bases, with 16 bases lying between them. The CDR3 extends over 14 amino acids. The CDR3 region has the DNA TGTGCTAGTGGACGAAATGAAGGGGGTGAGACCCAGTACTTC. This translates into CASGRNEGGETQYF.

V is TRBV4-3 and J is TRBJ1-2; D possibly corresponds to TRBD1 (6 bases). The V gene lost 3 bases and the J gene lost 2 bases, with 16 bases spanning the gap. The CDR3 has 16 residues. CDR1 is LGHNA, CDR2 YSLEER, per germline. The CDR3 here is CASSHVTGASNYGYTF. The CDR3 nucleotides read TGCGCCAGCAGCCACGTGACAGGTGCCTCCAACTATGGCTACACCTTC.

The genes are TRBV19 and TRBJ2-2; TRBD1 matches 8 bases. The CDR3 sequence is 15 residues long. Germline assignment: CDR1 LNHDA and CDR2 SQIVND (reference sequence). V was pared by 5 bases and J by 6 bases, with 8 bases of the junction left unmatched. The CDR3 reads CASSPGGQRAGELFF. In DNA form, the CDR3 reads TGTGCCAGTAGTCCAGGGGGCCAGAGGGCCGGGGAGCTGTTTTTT.

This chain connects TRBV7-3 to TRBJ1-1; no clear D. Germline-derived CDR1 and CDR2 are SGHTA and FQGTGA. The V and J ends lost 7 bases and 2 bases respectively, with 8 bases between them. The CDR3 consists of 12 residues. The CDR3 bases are TGTGCCAGCACCGAGGAAAACACTGAAGCTTTCTTT. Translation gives CASTEENTEAFF.

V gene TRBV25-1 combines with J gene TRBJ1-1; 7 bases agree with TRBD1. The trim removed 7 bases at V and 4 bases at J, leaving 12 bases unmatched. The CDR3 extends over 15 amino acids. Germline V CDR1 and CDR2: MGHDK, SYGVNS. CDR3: CASTSTLNRGTEAFF. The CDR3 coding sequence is TGTGCCAGCACCTCCACCTTGAACAGGGGCACTGAAGCTTTCTTT.